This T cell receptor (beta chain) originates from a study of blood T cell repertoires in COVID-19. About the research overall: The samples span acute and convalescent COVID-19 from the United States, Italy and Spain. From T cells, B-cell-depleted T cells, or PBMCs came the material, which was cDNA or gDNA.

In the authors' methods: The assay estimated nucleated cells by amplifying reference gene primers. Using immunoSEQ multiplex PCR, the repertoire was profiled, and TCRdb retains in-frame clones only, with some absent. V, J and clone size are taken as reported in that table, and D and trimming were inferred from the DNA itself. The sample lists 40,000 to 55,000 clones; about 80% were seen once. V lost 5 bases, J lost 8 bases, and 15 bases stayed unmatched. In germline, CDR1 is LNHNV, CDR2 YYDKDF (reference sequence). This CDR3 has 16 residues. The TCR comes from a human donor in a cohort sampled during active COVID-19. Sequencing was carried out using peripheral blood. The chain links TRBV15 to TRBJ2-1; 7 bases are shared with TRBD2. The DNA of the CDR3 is TGTGCCACCAGCCCCCGAATCGGGGAGGGGTTTTATGAGCAGTTCTTC. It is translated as CATSPRIGEGFYEQFF. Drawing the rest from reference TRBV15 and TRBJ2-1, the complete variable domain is DAMVIQNPRYQVTQFGKPVTLSCSQTLNHNVMYWYQQKSSQAPKLLFHYYDKDFNNEADTPDNFQSRRPNTSFCFLDIRSPGLGDTAMYLCATSPRIGEGFYEQFFGPGTRLTVL.